Detailed here is one TCR beta chain. The assay was immunoSEQ multiplex PCR, and TCRdb's table has in-frame clones only and misses some. This sample carries 150,000 or so clones, approximately 92% of them seen once, and the ten largest clones take approximately 5.4%. The junction had 6 bases not matched to a gene; V was cut back by 5 bases and J by 4 bases. The CDR3 length is 16 residues. CDR1 and CDR2 (germline): LNHDA, SQIVND (reference sequence). These data are taken from a study of T cell responses to AZD1222 COVID-19 vaccine. This TCR was sampled from an adult in good health. The chain uses TRBV19 and TRBJ2-5; 14 positions match TRBD2. The material sequenced was peripheral blood, taken on day 0 of AZD1222 vaccination. For the CDR3, the DNA is TGTGCCAGTAGTCTGGGACTAGCGGGAGTCGTAGAGACCCAGTACTTC. Translating gives CASSLGLAGVVETQYF.